This TCR beta chain was sequenced in a study of T cells in Graves' hyperthyroidism and ophthalmopathy. Study-wide points: A model using 13 V-J features told ophthalmopathy apart from stable hyperthyroidism. Blood shared most expanded thyroid clonotypes above 0.001.

Preceding any ophthalmopathy symptoms, the blood sample dates from first hyperthyroidism diagnosis. PBMCs came from 10 ml fresh peripheral blood. RNA transcripts yielded amplified TCR beta CDR3 regions. HTBI primers were the set used in a first-round RT-PCR of the TCR CDR3. Using its own MiXCR run on the multiplex PCR reads, TCRdb lists one record per CDR3 protein. The sample shows 250,000 to 300,000 distinct CDR3 sequences, approximately 12% of them seen only once. Germline-derived CDR1 and CDR2 are MDHEN and SYDVKM. The CDR3 runs 13 residues. V lost 8 bases to trimming and J lost 6 bases, with 13 bases between them. Notes on this clonotype: Its antigen is not known. A much larger clonotype is one base distant, so this may be a read error.

The source material was blood. The chain uses TRBV28 and TRBJ2-2; D unresolved. The sequence was obtained from a woman aged 30 to 39 with Graves' hyperthyroidism that later progressed to Graves' ophthalmopathy. The CDR3 DNA reads TGTGCCAGCGGCGCCGTGTCGGCCGGGGAGCTGTTTTTT. It specifies CASGAVSAGELFF.